The 6 T cell receptor beta chains given below trace back to one sample, sequenced in a study of beta chain features in type 1 diabetes. Overall study findings and caveats: Type 1 diabetes patients had moderately but significantly shorter TCRB CDR3s in all four CD4+ subsets.

These receptors have no known antigen. Expressed TCRB transcripts were sequenced, since all the RNA that had been isolated was reverse transcribed. The protocol was immunoSEQ multiplex PCR, while the TCRdb copy is restricted to in-frame clones and leaves out a portion. The sample consists of more than 200,000 clones, 16% of them appearing once. The sample consisted of naive CD4+ T cells from blood. These receptor sequences come from a man aged 25-40 years with type 1 diabetes.

This clone was found a few times. The V gene is TRBV7-2, the J gene TRBJ2-7; perhaps TRBD1 as D (5 bases). Germline V gene sequence: CDR1 SGHTA, CDR2 FQGNSA. The V end lost 2 bases, the J end lost 3 bases, and 8 bases lay between the germline ends. This CDR3 has 13 residues. CDR3 region: CASSLRQSYEQYF. The CDR3 DNA reads TGTGCCAGCAGCTTAAGACAGAGCTACGAGCAGTACTTC.

This clone was observed a handful of times. The chain joins TRBV29-1 to TRBJ1-1, with D possibly matching TRBD1 (5 bases). Germline CDR1 reads SQVTM; CDR2 reads ANQGSEA. Between the trimmed V and J ends, which lost 6 bases and 1 base, there was a span of 12 bases. The CDR3 totals 13 residues. The CDR3 nucleotides read TGCAGCGTCGGTAAGGGACGGAACACTGAAGCTTTCTTT. This encodes CSVGKGRNTEAFF.

V is TRBV29-1 and J is TRBJ2-4; possibly TRBD1 for D (5 bases). The ends were cut back, 1 base at V and 0 bases at J, with 22 bases in the middle. CDR1 and CDR2 from the germline V gene are SQVTM and ANQGSEA. The CDR3 consists of 19 residues. Here the CDR3 DNA reads TGCAGCGTTGAAGTAGTTCTGACAGAACGAAATCTAGCCAAAAACATTCAGTACTTC. It is translated as CSVEVVLTERNLAKNIQYF. The full variable domain, completed using reference TRBV29-1 and TRBJ2-4, is SAVISQKPSRDICQRGTSLTIQCQVDSQVTMMFWYRQQPGQSLTLIATANQGSEATYESGFVIDKFPISRPNLTFSTLTVSNMSPEDSSIYLCSVEVVLTERNLAKNIQYFGAGTRLSVL.

J is TRBJ2-6 and V is TRBV12-5; possibly TRBD1 for D (5 bases). Trimming left V 7 bases short and J 8 bases short, with 9 bases between. The CDR3 extends over 12 amino acids. CDR1 is LGHNT and CDR2 is FRNRAP in the germline V gene. CDR3 residues: CASAQGTNVLTF. DNA of the CDR3: TGTGCTAGTGCCCAGGGTACCAACGTCCTGACTTTC.

This rearrangement joins TRBV28 to TRBJ2-1; D may match TRBD1 or TRBD2 (6 bases each). V lost 5 bases, J lost 3 bases, and 11 bases lay in between. Germline values: CDR1 MDHEN, CDR2 SYDVKM. The CDR3 contains 14 residues. This CDR3 is CASSRRGRYNEQFF. In nucleotides, the CDR3 is TGTGCCAGCAGTCGACGGGGGCGCTACAATGAGCAGTTCTTC.

This clone occurred a few times. J is TRBJ2-7 and V is TRBV5-4; D is uncertain. Looked up from germline, CDR1 is SGHNT and CDR2 is YYREEE (reference sequence). Trimming took off 0 bases at V and 6 bases at J, with 13 bases between the two ends. This CDR3 region has 14 residues. CDR3 in amino acids: CASSLGGRPPEQYF. CDR3 DNA sequence: TGTGCCAGCAGCTTGGGTGGAAGACCGCCCGAGCAGTACTTC.